This T cell receptor beta chain was observed in a study of cytomegalovirus exposure and HLA in healthy donors. Study-wide results and limits: About 87% or about 30% of the time was how often most TCR beta V segments were productive, according to an earlier analysis.

The PCR was carried out with 60 Vbeta primers and 13 Jbeta primers. The table came from immunoSEQ multiplex PCR; TCRdb's copy has only in-frame clones and leaves some out. The sample lists around 150,000 clones, nearly 80% occurring once. Regarding this clone: The antigen is not known.

Trimming at V came to 5 bases and at J to 2 bases, leaving 5 bases not matched to a gene. Germline CDR1 and CDR2: SGHVS and FQNEAQ. CDR3 size: 15 residues. The sequence derives from a woman younger than 45 in good health and CMV-seronegative. The gene calls are TRBV7-8 and TRBJ2-1; TRBD1 matches 8 bases. The sample comprised PBMCs. CDR3 nucleotide sequence: TGTGCCAGCAGCCAGGGGGCCCGAACCTACAATGAGCAGTTCTTC. This gives the protein CASSQGARTYNEQFF.